This T cell receptor beta chain was obtained from a study of beta chain features in type 1 diabetes. Averaging about 116 mL, one heparinised blood draw was given by each donor. This clone has only a few counts. CDR1 is SGHAT, CDR2 FQNNGV, per germline. The V and J ends lost 3 bases and 15 bases, in that order; junction bases with no gene match: 7. This CDR3 comprises 12 residues. Every bit of the isolated RNA underwent reverse transcription, so sequencing read expressed TCRB transcripts. Libraries were prepared by immunoSEQ multiplex PCR; TCRdb keeps only in-frame clonotypes and omits some of them. The data hold about 150,000 clones, with under 9.5% observed a single time.

The clonotype comes from a man aged 18 to 29 in good health. Material: central memory CD4+ T cells from blood. J is TRBJ2-1 and V is TRBV11-2, with 8 bases identical to TRBD1. In DNA, the CDR3 is TGTGCCAGCAGCTTCCTGGACAGGGAGTTGTTCTTC. This translates into CASSFLDRELFF.